This passage covers 5 T cell receptor beta chains from one sample sequenced in a study of blood T cells in healthy people across ages. The use of a sample-barcoded 5' primer and a J-beta primer mix characterized a second PCR of about 7 to 12 cycles. TCRdb re-analysed the 5' RACE reads in MiXCR, keeping a single row per CDR3 protein. The repertoire holds roughly 2 million distinct CDR3 sequences, with around 48% as singletons. Sequenced material: blood. The receptor source for this set is a woman aged 35 to 49 in good health.

This chain uses TRBV27 with TRBJ1-1; 9 bases align to TRBD1. The germline V gene has CDR1 MNHEY and CDR2 SMNVEV (reference sequence). With V trimmed by 6 bases and J by 5 bases, 10 bases remained unmatched. The CDR3 runs 15 residues. The CDR3 loop is CASRDTGGAWTEAFF. Here the CDR3 DNA reads TGTGCCAGCAGAGATACAGGGGGCGCGTGGACTGAAGCTTTCTTT.

The J gene is TRBJ1-1, the V gene TRBV9; D gene ambiguous. The germline gives CDR1 SGDLS, CDR2 YYNGEE. V shed 4 bases and J shed 0 bases, with 10 bases lying between them. CDR3 length: 14 amino acids. CDR3 DNA sequence: TGTGCCAGCAGCACTGACGGGGTGAACACTGAAGCTTTCTTT. Amino acids: CASSTDGVNTEAFF.

Concerning this clonotype: Compared with germline, one end of the junction differs, possibly owing to a read error. The CDR3 DNA follows: TGTGCCAGCAGCTTAGGTACAGGGGTTCTCGAAAACCTGTTTTTT. Encoded protein: CASSLGTGVLENLFF. The rearrangement links TRBV11-2 to TRBJ1-4; 7 bases map to TRBD1. Germline lookup yields CDR1 SGHAT and CDR2 FQNNGV. This CDR3 contains 15 residues. Using reference TRBV11-2 and TRBJ1-4 for the parts outside the CDR3, the full variable domain is EAGVAQSPRYKIIEKRQSVAFWCNPISGHATLYWYQQILGQGPKLLIQFQNNGVVDDSQLPKDRFSAERLKGVDSTLKIQPAKLEDSAVYLCASSLGTGVLENLFFGSGTQLSVL.

The V and J genes are TRBV24-1 and TRBJ2-1, with D unclear. Trimming took off 2 bases at V and 0 bases at J, with 7 bases between the two ends. This CDR3 is 15 amino acids long. Germline CDR1 reads KGHDR; CDR2 reads SFDVKD. Written as DNA, the CDR3 is TGTGCCACCAGTGATTCGGCGAGCTCCTACAATGAGCAGTTCTTC. This sequence encodes CATSDSASSYNEQFF.

This CDR3 reads CASSPGHGNTGELFF. The CDR3 nucleotides are TGCGCCAGCAGCCCGGGACACGGAAACACCGGGGAGCTGTTTTTT. The rearrangement joins TRBV5-1 to TRBJ2-2; D perhaps matches TRBD1 (6 bases). V shed 4 bases and J shed 2 bases, with 12 bases lying between them. The germline CDR1 and CDR2 sequences are SGHRS and YFSETQ. CDR3 length equals 15 residues.